Each of the 8 T cell receptor beta chains below was sequenced from the same sample in a study of blood T cell repertoires in COVID-19. The protocol was immunoSEQ multiplex PCR, while the TCRdb copy is restricted to in-frame clones and leaves out a portion. In the table there are 250,000 to 400,000 clones, approximately 81% of which are singletons. Specimen: PBMCs or T cells enriched from blood (not recorded which). These receptor sequences come from a woman in her 30s who had been exposed to COVID-19.

The rearrangement joins TRBV30 to TRBJ1-2, with TRBD1 matching 8 bases. The CDR3 totals 13 residues. V lost 4 bases, J lost 4 bases, and 5 bases stayed unmatched. Germline CDR1 and CDR2: GTSNPN and SVGIG (reference sequence). The CDR3 loop is CAWTGQGLYGYTF. The CDR3 DNA reads as TGTGCCTGGACCGGACAGGGTCTCTATGGCTACACCTTC.

This chain joins TRBV7-8 and TRBJ1-2, with D possibly being TRBD1 (5 bases). Germline CDR1 is SGHVS and CDR2 is FQNEAQ. V lost 4 bases and J 7 bases, leaving 13 bases between the germline ends. There are 13 residues in the CDR3. The CDR3 DNA follows: TGTGCCAGCAGCTATTACAGTGGGGCTGGCTACACCTTC. Residues: CASSYYSGAGYTF. Looking up the rest from reference TRBV7-8 and TRBJ1-2 gives the full variable domain: GAGVSQSPRYKVAKRGQDVALRCDPISGHVSLFWYQQALGQGPEFLTYFQNEAQLDKSGLPSDRFFAERPEGSVSTLKIQRTQQEDSAVYLCASSYYSGAGYTFGSGTRLTVV.

The table lists this clone with a count of one. The rearrangement uses TRBV28 and TRBJ1-6; D remains ambiguous. Per the germline V gene, CDR1 is MDHEN and CDR2 is SYDVKM. There are 14 residues in the CDR3. Trimming stripped 6 bases from V and 9 bases from J, with 15 bases between. The CDR3 reads CASSRIELRSPLHF. In DNA form, the CDR3 reads TGTGCCAGCAGCCGAATCGAACTGCGTTCACCCCTCCACTTT. Supplemented by reference TRBV28 and TRBJ1-6, the full variable domain reads DVKVTQSSRYLVKRTGEKVFLECVQDMDHENMFWYRQDPGLGLRLIYFSYDVKMKEKGDIPEGYSVSREKKERFSLILESASTNQTSMYLCASSRIELRSPLHFGNGTRLTVT.

The V call is TRBV5-4, the J call TRBJ1-2; 7 nucleotides align to TRBD1. CDR3 length: 15 residues. Germline CDR1 reads SGHNT; CDR2 reads YYREEE (reference sequence). J gave up 4 bases and V 0 bases, and 6 bases lay outside the gene matches. CDR3 nucleotide sequence: TGTGCCAGCAGCTTGGCCGGTCAGGGGGGCTATGGCTACACCTTC. Amino acids: CASSLAGQGGYGYTF.

This chain uses TRBV6-2 or TRBV6-3 with TRBJ2-1; TRBD2 aligns across 8 bases. The CDR3 is 15 amino acids. Germline values: CDR1 MNHEY, CDR2 SVGEGT. Trimming removed 6 bases from V and 2 bases from J; junction bases left unmatched: 6. The CDR3 loop reads CASSKGLVTYNEQFF. Here the CDR3 DNA reads TGTGCCAGCAGCAAGGGACTAGTCACCTACAATGAGCAGTTCTTC.

The rearrangement uses TRBV7-9 and TRBJ1-2; 8 nucleotides match TRBD1. V lost 6 bases to trimming and J lost 4 bases; unmatched junction nucleotides: 4. CDR3 length: 13 residues. Per germline, CDR1 SEHNR and CDR2 FQNEAQ (reference sequence). CDR3 in DNA: TGTGCCAGCAGTCGGACAGGGAGCTATGGCTACACCTTC. Its protein product is CASSRTGSYGYTF.

This clone was observed a single time. The chain has TRBV7-3 and TRBJ2-2, with TRBD2 matching 10 bases. Trimming took 5 bases from V and 3 from J; bases not matched to a gene: 3. Germline-derived CDR1 and CDR2 are SGHTA and FQGTGA. The CDR3 sequence is 15 residues long. CDR3 loop: CASSGGTSDTGELFF. The CDR3 nucleotides read TGTGCCAGCAGCGGGGGGACTAGCGACACCGGGGAGCTGTTTTTT.

This clone has just one count. The chain recombines TRBV19 with TRBJ2-6, with D unresolved. This CDR3 comprises 13 residues. Per germline, CDR1 LNHDA and CDR2 SQIVND (reference sequence). The V end was cut by 0 bases, the J end by 13 bases, with 10 bases between. The chain's CDR3 is CASSIDIFGVLTF. The CDR3 coding sequence is TGTGCCAGTAGTATAGATATTTTCGGGGTCCTGACTTTC.